This T cell receptor beta chain was sequenced for a study of blood T cell repertoires in COVID-19. Germline V gene data show CDR1 as SGHNT and CDR2 as YYREEE (reference sequence). V lost 0 bases, J lost 1 base, and 4 bases lay in between. The CDR3 runs 13 residues. The cohort comprised adults aged 18 to 89 years residing in approximately 25 US areas. Per the authors' pipeline: It was from reference gene primer amplification that nucleated cell counts were estimated. Repertoires were generated with immunoSEQ multiplex PCR, while TCRdb's copy carries only in-frame clones and drops some. Clonal size and the V and J genes are those of that table, whereas D and trimming came from the DNA. The table records 250,000 to 350,000 clones, 80% to 95% of them present only once.

Sequencing was carried out using PBMCs or T cells enriched from blood (not recorded which). The receptor was derived from a woman in her 30s who had recovered from COVID-19. The chain uses TRBV5-4 and TRBJ2-5; no definite D call. The CDR3 sequence: CASSLAIQETQYF. The CDR3 DNA sequence: TGTGCCAGCAGCTTGGCCATCCAAGAGACCCAGTACTTC.